This is a list of T cell receptor beta chains from one sample in a study of blood T cells in healthy people across ages. TCRdb processed the 5' RACE reads anew with MiXCR; each CDR3 protein has one entry. The sample lists about 940,000 distinct CDR3 sequences, under 50% occurring once. What was sequenced was blood. Receptors originate from a man younger than 40 in good health. The CDR3 runs from the conserved cysteine through the conserved F or W. A D gene is named only where the DNA matches it firmly. Part of the rows lack a size; the others show once, few, many or a class for expanded clones.

clone_size j_call d_call v_call cdr3_nt cdr3_aa
. TRBJ2-4 . TRBV27 TGTGCCAGCAGTAGGATGGGGGCCGGAGAGCAGTACTTC CASSRMGAGEQYF
. TRBJ2-7 TRBD1 TRBV29-1 TGCAGCGTAACGCTGGGCCTGACAGGGGGAAACTACGAGCAGTACTTC CSVTLGLTGGNYEQYF
few TRBJ1-2 . TRBV4-2 TGTGCCAGCAGCCCGAAAAGGCGAGACAGCTATGGCTACACCTTC CASSPKRRDSYGYTF
. TRBJ1-2 . TRBV7-3 TGTGCCAGCAGCCCCGGGTTCTCATATGGCTACACCTTC CASSPGFSYGYTF
. TRBJ1-5 . TRBV2 TGTGCCAGCAGTGAAGTAGTTATTAGCAATCAGCCCCAGCATTTT CASSEVVISNQPQHF
few TRBJ2-7 . TRBV21-1 TGTGCCAGCAGCTTAAAGGGCCCCGAGCAGTACTTC CASSLKGPEQYF
few TRBJ1-2 . TRBV7-3 TGTGCCAGCAGCCCGGGGGCAGGAACCAACTATGGCTACACCTTC CASSPGAGTNYGYTF
few TRBJ2-7 . TRBV5-5 TGTGCCAGCAGCATTTCAGGGACCCCCTACGAGCAGTACTTC CASSISGTPYEQYF
few TRBJ1-2 . TRBV15 TGTGCCACCAGCAGAGATTGGGGCGTCTATGGCTACACCTTC CATSRDWGVYGYTF
. TRBJ1-2 TRBD1 TRBV7-3 TGTGCCAGCAGCTCCGGACAGGGGTCCTATGGCTACACCTTC CASSSGQGSYGYTF
few TRBJ2-2 TRBD2 TRBV19 TGTGCCAGCCAGAGCGGGGGGGCCGGGATCGGGGAGCTGTTTTTT CASQSGGAGIGELFF
. TRBJ2-5 . TRBV3-1 TGTGCCAGCACCCAGGGGAACTTTCTGGAGACCCAGTACTTC CASTQGNFLETQYF
once TRBJ1-1 TRBD1 TRBV7-6 TGTGCCAGCAGCCCAGGACAGGGGGGGGGAACTGAAGCTTTCTTT CASSPGQGGGTEAFF
. TRBJ2-1 . TRBV6-1 TGTGCCAGCAGTGAAGGAACCATTAATGAGCAGTTCTTC CASSEGTINEQFF
. TRBJ2-1 TRBD1 TRBV24-1 TGTGCCACCAGTGACGTCCGGGACAGAGACAATGAGCAGTTCTTC CATSDVRDRDNEQFF
. TRBJ2-5 TRBD2 TRBV9 TGTGCCAGCAGCGGAGAAGCGGGGGATTTAGAGACCCAGTACTTC CASSGEAGDLETQYF
. TRBJ2-1 . TRBV7-7 TGTGCTAGCAGCGTCGGGACAGCGGGGAATGAGCAGTTCTTC CASSVGTAGNEQFF
few TRBJ2-7 TRBD2 TRBV7-9 TGTGCCAGCAGCTTAGGACTAGCGGGGGTTGACTCCTACGAGCAGTACTTC CASSLGLAGVDSYEQYF
. TRBJ2-7 . TRBV27 TGTGCCTCATTGGGGGTGGGGAGCGAGCAGTACTTC CASLGVGSEQYF
few TRBJ2-3 TRBD2 TRBV6-2/TRBV6-3 TGTGCCAGCAGTTACGGGGGGGCGCAGTATTTT CASSYGGAQYF
. TRBJ1-5 . TRBV6-2/TRBV6-3 TGTGCCAGCAGTCTCAATACAGGAATCAATAGCAATCAGCCCCAGCATTTT CASSLNTGINSNQPQHF
few TRBJ2-1 . TRBV6-2/TRBV6-3 TGTGCCAGCAGTTCTAACCTCCTACACAATGAGCAGTTCTTC CASSSNLLHNEQFF
few TRBJ1-1 . TRBV12-3/TRBV12-4 TGTGCCAGCAGCCCGGGACAACCAAGGACTGAAGCTTTCTTT CASSPGQPRTEAFF
few TRBJ2-6 . TRBV11-2 TGTGCCAGCAGCCCCCCGAGGTTAGCTCGCTCTGGGGCCAACGTCCTGACTTTC CASSPPRLARSGANVLTF
. TRBJ2-3 . TRBV7-3 TGTGCCAGCAGCTTAGAAGATCGGACAGATACGCAGTATTTT CASSLEDRTDTQYF
few TRBJ2-1 TRBD1 TRBV25-1 TGTGCCAGCAGGACAGGGGACAATGAGCAGTTCTTC CASRTGDNEQFF
few TRBJ2-3 TRBD2 TRBV12-3/TRBV12-4 TGTGCCAGCAAAGGGCTAGCGGGAAGCACAGATACGCAGTATTTT CASKGLAGSTDTQYF
. TRBJ1-5 TRBD1 TRBV2 TGTGCCAGCAGTGTTGAGGACAGGAGATATAGCAATCAGCCCCAGCATTTT CASSVEDRRYSNQPQHF
. TRBJ2-5 . TRBV2 TGTGCCAGCAGGACGGACATCCAAGAGACCCAGTACTTC CASRTDIQETQYF
. TRBJ1-1 . TRBV6-4 TGTGCCAGCAGACTACAGGGAGACACTGAAGCTTTCTTT CASRLQGDTEAFF
many TRBJ2-7 . TRBV6-5 TGTGCCAGCAGTTACTCGACCCTCGGGGAGCAGTACTTC CASSYSTLGEQYF
once TRBJ2-5 TRBD1 TRBV20-1 TGCAGTGCTATCGGGACAGCCTTGGGGGAGCAGTACTTC CSAIGTALGEQYF
. TRBJ2-5 TRBD2 TRBV7-9 TGTGCCAGCAGCTTAGCGACTAGCGGAGCTTATCAAGAGACCCAGTACTTC CASSLATSGAYQETQYF
many TRBJ2-5 . TRBV4-1 TGCGCCAGCAGCCAAGCAGAGCGCCAAGAGACCCAGTACTTC CASSQAERQETQYF
. TRBJ2-7 . TRBV3-1 TGTACCAGCAGCCGACAGCCTACGCCCTACGAGCAGTACTTC CTSSRQPTPYEQYF
. TRBJ1-1 . TRBV20-1 TGCAGTGCCAAGGGAGGGGAGAACACTGAAGCTTTCTTT CSAKGGENTEAFF
. TRBJ2-7 TRBD1 TRBV12-3/TRBV12-4 TGTGCCAGCAGTTTCGCATTGGGACAGGGGGCCAACTACGAGCAGTACTTC CASSFALGQGANYEQYF
few TRBJ1-1 TRBD1 TRBV4-2 TGTGCCAGCAGCCAGGACAGGGGGGACACTGAAGCTTTCTTT CASSQDRGDTEAFF
once TRBJ2-5 TRBD1 TRBV20-1 TGCAGTGCTAGATCAGGGGGTGAGACCCAGTACTTC CSARSGGETQYF
few TRBJ2-1 TRBD2 TRBV6-1 TGTGCCAGCAGCATCGGGGGGGCCAATGAGCAGTTCTTC CASSIGGANEQFF
. TRBJ2-5 . TRBV11-2 TGTGCCAGCAGCTTAGAAATAGCGAGGTACCAAGAGACCCAGTACTTC CASSLEIARYQETQYF
. TRBJ2-3 . TRBV12-3/TRBV12-4 TGTGCCAGCAGTTTGGGCACAGATACGGAGTATTTT CASSLGTDTEYF
. TRBJ1-2 . TRBV6-5 TGTGCCAGCAGTTACGTGCCAGGGCTAAACTATGGCTACACCTTC CASSYVPGLNYGYTF
. TRBJ2-5 . TRBV10-3 TGTGCCTCGACAGATACCTACAATGAGCAGTACTTC CASTDTYNEQYF
. TRBJ2-7 . TRBV5-4 TGTGCCAGCAGCTTGGAGGCAATCGACGAGCAGTACTTC CASSLEAIDEQYF
. TRBJ2-3 . TRBV3-1 TGTGCCAGCAGCCTCCCTGACGGGCCCGATACGCAGTATTTT CASSLPDGPDTQYF
. TRBJ1-1 . TRBV7-9 TGTGCCAGCAGCTTTGAACAGCGGGACACTGAAGCTTTCTTT CASSFEQRDTEAFF
. TRBJ2-7 . TRBV12-3/TRBV12-4 TGTGCTAGCAGTTTATCTGGCGCCAACTACAATGAGCAGTACTTC CASSLSGANYNEQYF
. TRBJ1-6 . TRBV12-3/TRBV12-4 TGTGCCAGCTCGGGAGGACAACCCAATTCACCCCTCCACTTT CASSGGQPNSPLHF
few TRBJ2-7 . TRBV6-7 TGTGCCAGCAGTTACTCGGTGAGGGCCGAGCAGTACTTC CASSYSVRAEQYF
. TRBJ2-1 . TRBV9 TGTGCCAGCAGCCCCCCCCTAGGCTCCTACAATGAGCAGTTCTTC CASSPPLGSYNEQFF
few TRBJ1-2 TRBD1 TRBV7-2 TGTGCCAGCAGACAACCCGGGACAGGGTACTATGGCTACACCTTC CASRQPGTGYYGYTF
many TRBJ2-7 . TRBV29-1 TGCAGCGTTGGGTCAGGACCGTACGAGCAGTACTTC CSVGSGPYEQYF